The 21 T cell receptor beta chains presented below share a single source sample, sequenced in a study of CD8 T cells in Susac syndrome. Random hexamers were used to reverse transcribe the RNA input (roughly 0.5 to 1 ug). TCRdb processed the immunoSEQ multiplex PCR reads anew with MiXCR; each CDR3 protein has one entry. Here the sample spans 150,000 to 200,000 distinct CDR3 sequences, 90% to 95% being singletons. Sequenced sample: CD4+ T cells from PBMCs. The receptor set was obtained from a human donor in good health.

The chain joins TRBV11-2 to TRBJ2-3; D gene uncertain. This CDR3 has 12 residues. Trimming shortened V by 5 bases and J by 6 bases, and 9 bases separated the two germline ends. Germline V CDR1 and CDR2: SGHAT, FQNNGV. The CDR3 DNA reads TGTGCCAGCAGCCACTCAAGGGATACGCAGTATTTT. Translation gives CASSHSRDTQYF.

The chain has TRBV7-2 and TRBJ2-7; D may match TRBD1 or TRBD2 (5 bases each). V lost 4 bases and J 3 bases, leaving 13 bases between the germline ends. Per germline, CDR1 SGHTA and CDR2 FQGNSA. The CDR3 length is 14 residues. CDR3 amino acids: CASSSPGRHYEQYF. The CDR3 nucleotides read TGTGCCAGCAGCTCCCCGGGACGGCACTACGAGCAGTACTTC.

The V call is TRBV4-3, the J call TRBJ1-1, with 7 bases that match TRBD1. The germline gives CDR1 LGHNA, CDR2 YSLEER. V lost 1 base and J lost 3; bases outside the gene matches: 5. The length of the CDR3 is 15 residues. The CDR3 bases are TGCGCCAGCAGCCAAGGGACAGGACGAGACACTGAAGCTTTCTTT. Its protein is CASSQGTGRDTEAFF.

J is TRBJ2-6 and V is TRBV24-1; possibly TRBD1 or TRBD2 for D (5 bases each). Germline V gene lookup returns CDR1 KGHDR and CDR2 SFDVKD. Trimming removed 7 bases from V and 0 bases from J, with 12 bases in between. The CDR3 is made up of 16 amino acids. CDR3 nucleotide sequence: TGTGCCACCAGCCCAGTCGGGGCCTCTGGGGCCAACGTCCTGACTTTC. Encoded protein: CATSPVGASGANVLTF.

This chain uses TRBV7-9 with TRBJ2-5, with D maybe TRBD1 (6 bases). This CDR3 has 14 residues. With 4 bases removed from V and 2 bases from J, the gap between germline ends came to 11 bases. The germline V gene has CDR1 SEHNR and CDR2 FQNEAQ (reference sequence). The DNA for the CDR3 is TGTGCCAGCAGCTCCCACAGGGCTCAAGAGACCCAGTACTTC. This sequence encodes CASSSHRAQETQYF.

The chain has TRBV4-2 and TRBJ1-6; TRBD1 aligns across 7 bases. J gave up 8 bases and V 0 bases, and 13 bases lay outside the gene matches. Per germline, CDR1 LGHNA and CDR2 YNFKEQ. The CDR3 extends over 18 amino acids. As DNA, the CDR3 is TGTGCCAGCAGCCAAGATGCGGGGGCGGGACAGCCGTATTCACCCCTCCACTTT. It is translated as CASSQDAGAGQPYSPLHF.

The rearrangement links TRBV4-3 to TRBJ1-6; D is possibly TRBD1 (6 bases). CDR1 is LGHNA and CDR2 is YSLEER in the germline V gene. The CDR3 is 14 amino acids. Trimming took 6 bases from V and 9 from J, leaving 15 bases between them. The DNA for the CDR3 is TGCGCCAGCAGTCTCGGGGGACAAGTTTCACCCCTCCACTTT. Translated: CASSLGGQVSPLHF.

The chain recombines TRBV30 with TRBJ1-1; TRBD1 agrees at 7 bases. With 2 bases clipped from V and 3 bases from J, the junction kept 3 bases outside the gene matches. CDR1 GTSNPN and CDR2 SVGIG come from the germline V gene (reference sequence). This CDR3 is 13 amino acids long. This CDR3 reads CAWSRQGDTEAFF. The CDR3 region has the DNA TGTGCCTGGAGTCGCCAGGGGGACACTGAAGCTTTCTTT.

This chain joins TRBV3-1 and TRBJ1-5, with 7 bases matching TRBD1. Germline lookup yields CDR1 LGHDT and CDR2 YNNKEL (reference sequence). The CDR3 spans 15 residues. V gave up 5 bases and J gave up 3 bases; unmatched junction bases: 7. CDR3: CASSSTGAANQPQHF. The CDR3 DNA is TGTGCCAGCAGCTCAACAGGGGCGGCCAATCAGCCCCAGCATTTT. Looking up the rest from reference TRBV3-1 and TRBJ1-5 gives the full variable domain: DTAVSQTPKYLVTQMGNDKSIKCEQNLGHDTMYWYKQDSKKFLKIMFSYNNKELIINETVPNRFSPKSPDKAHLNLHINSLELGDSAVYFCASSSTGAANQPQHFGDGTRLSIL.

V gene TRBV5-4 combines with J gene TRBJ1-1; possible D gene TRBD1, 6 bases. Trimming left V 1 base short and J 7 bases short, with 17 bases between. This CDR3 is 15 amino acids long. From germline, CDR1 is SGHNT and CDR2 YYREEE (reference sequence). The CDR3 region has the DNA TGTGCCAGCAGCTTGATACAGGGCCCGACGGGTGAAGCTTTCTTT. Translating gives CASSLIQGPTGEAFF.

The chain employs TRBV18 and TRBJ2-5; 7 nucleotides agree with TRBD1. Germline V CDR1 and CDR2: KGHSH, LQKENI. The CDR3 sequence is 14 residues long. V trimming: 4 bases; J trimming: 5 bases; junction bases outside the gene matches: 7. CDR3 DNA sequence: TGTGCCAGCTCACTCGGGATGACAGGGGAGACCCAGTACTTC. Translated, it gives CASSLGMTGETQYF.

V and J are TRBV29-1 and TRBJ1-1; tentative D call: TRBD1 (5 bases). The germline CDR1 and CDR2 sequences are SQVTM and ANQGSEA. V lost 4 bases and J 4 bases, leaving 10 bases between the germline ends. The CDR3 runs to 12 residues. CDR3 region: CSVGAGGTEAFF. The CDR3 DNA follows: TGCAGCGTTGGGGCCGGGGGCACTGAAGCTTTCTTT.

The genes are TRBV5-1 and TRBJ2-7, with D tentatively TRBD1 (6 bases). CDR3 size: 16 residues. Per germline, CDR1 SGHRS and CDR2 YFSETQ. The V end was cut by 3 bases, the J end by 2 bases, with 18 bases between. The CDR3 DNA follows: TGCGCCAGCAGCTCGGGGACACAGGGCAGGGCCTACGAGCAGTACTTC. It specifies CASSSGTQGRAYEQYF.

This sequence joins TRBV5-1 and TRBJ2-5; the D is unclear. CDR3 length: 14 residues. V was shortened by 0 bases and J by 2 bases, with 8 bases between the two germline ends. The V gene's germline CDR1 is SGHRS and CDR2 YFSETQ. The CDR3 sequence is CASSLGWDQETQYF. The CDR3 coding sequence is TGCGCCAGCAGCTTGGGGTGGGATCAAGAGACCCAGTACTTC. Combining the CDR3 with reference TRBV5-1 and TRBJ2-5 gives the whole variable domain KAGVTQTPRYLIKTRGQQVTLSCSPISGHRSVSWYQQTPGQGLQFLFEYFSETQRNKGNFPGRFSGRQFSNSRSEMNVSTLELGDSALYLCASSLGWDQETQYFGPGTRLLVL.

This chain uses TRBV19 with TRBJ2-7; no clear D. CDR1 is LNHDA, CDR2 SQIVND, per germline (reference sequence). V lost 0 bases to trimming and J lost 0 bases, with 12 bases between them. This CDR3 comprises 16 residues. The DNA for the CDR3 is TGTGCCAGTAGTATAGACTGGACGGGCAACTCCTACGAGCAGTACTTC. The encoded protein is CASSIDWTGNSYEQYF. The entire variable domain, with the rest obtained from reference TRBV19 and TRBJ2-7, is as follows: DGGITQSPKYLFRKEGQNVTLSCEQNLNHDAMYWYRQDPGQGLRLIYYSQIVNDFQKGDIAEGYSVSREKKESFPLTVTSAQKNPTAFYLCASSIDWTGNSYEQYFGPGTRLTVT.

The chain has TRBV3-1 and TRBJ1-1, with D hard to call. The CDR3 has 14 amino acids. Germline lookup yields CDR1 LGHDT and CDR2 YNNKEL (reference sequence). V dropped 0 bases and J dropped 5 bases, with 10 bases sitting between them. This CDR3 reads CASSQDSWKTEAFF. The CDR3 DNA reads TGTGCCAGCAGCCAAGATAGTTGGAAAACTGAAGCTTTCTTT.

The chain is built from TRBV23-1 and TRBJ2-5; perhaps TRBD1 as D (6 bases). TRBV23-1 is an ORF; its function is uncertain. The CDR3 is 15 residues long. V lost 0 bases, J lost 0 bases, and 8 bases lay in between. The CDR3 here is CASSQSRDNQETQYF. CDR3 nucleotides: TGCGCCAGCAGTCAATCCCGGGACAACCAAGAGACCCAGTACTTC.

This clonotype was seen a single time. The V gene is TRBV7-2, the J gene TRBJ2-1; D might be TRBD2 (5 bases). V shed 3 bases and J shed 2 bases, with 8 bases lying between them. The CDR3 spans 14 residues. Germline V lookup: CDR1 SGHTA, CDR2 FQGNSA. The CDR3 reads CASSLTGAYNEQFF. The CDR3 DNA sequence: TGTGCCAGCAGCTTGACCGGGGCCTACAATGAGCAGTTCTTC.

The table lists this clonotype with a few counts. This chain links TRBV7-6 with TRBJ1-1; no firm D call. The V end was cut by 5 bases, the J end by 1 base, with 8 bases between. Germline CDR1 reads SGHVS; CDR2 reads FNYEAQ. This CDR3 is built from 13 residues. This CDR3 reads CASSRDQNTEAFF. CDR3 nucleotide sequence: TGTGCCAGCAGCCGAGACCAGAACACTGAAGCTTTCTTT.

The rearrangement joins TRBV7-8 to TRBJ2-1; no firm D call. V was clipped by 2 bases and J by 16 bases, with 15 bases between them. Germline lookup yields CDR1 SGHVS and CDR2 FQNEAQ. The CDR3 extends over 12 amino acids. CDR3 nucleotide sequence: TGTGCCAGCAGCTTAATCGGTTTGGTATTTTTCTTC. It yields the protein CASSLIGLVFFF.

The chain recombines TRBV9 with TRBJ2-3; 8 bases match TRBD2. Losses at the gene ends were 4 bases for V and 3 bases for J; bases not matched to a gene: 7. CDR3 size: 15 residues. Germline V CDR1 and CDR2: SGDLS, YYNGEE. The CDR3 sequence: CASSQTSGYTDTQYF. In DNA, the CDR3 is TGTGCCAGCAGCCAAACTAGCGGCTATACAGATACGCAGTATTTT.